The 14 T cell receptor beta chains presented below share a single source sample, sequenced in a study of blood T cell repertoires in COVID-19. Method: immunoSEQ multiplex PCR; TCRdb's copy keeps in-frame clones and lacks some. Of about 190,000 clones in the sample, around 87% were seen once. The sample consisted of peripheral blood. These receptors came from a woman aged 70 to 79 with COVID-19, enrolled during active disease.

V usage is TRBV5-4 and J usage is TRBJ2-5; 9 bases agree with TRBD1. Germline loops: CDR1 SGHNT, CDR2 YYREEE (reference sequence). Trimming removed 4 bases from V and 4 bases from J; junction bases left unmatched: 11. This CDR3 region has 16 residues. The CDR3 sequence: CASSRTGQGRAETQYF. CDR3 nucleotides: TGTGCCAGCAGCCGGACTGGACAGGGGAGGGCAGAGACCCAGTACTTC.

This clone was picked up many times. CDR3 residues: CASSGQGARIYGYTF. The CDR3 DNA reads TGTGCCAGCAGCGGACAGGGGGCGCGGATCTATGGCTACACCTTC. This chain connects TRBV6-2 or TRBV6-3 to TRBJ1-2; 11 bases are shared with TRBD1. The CDR3 runs to 15 residues. J was trimmed by 4 bases and V by 6 bases; bases with no gene match: 7. Per germline, CDR1 MNHEY and CDR2 SVGEGT.

The chain combines TRBV7-2 with TRBJ2-7, with D possibly matching TRBD2 (7 bases). The germline V and J ends were trimmed by 4 bases and 3 bases, with 13 bases remaining between them. This CDR3 has 14 amino acids. In germline, CDR1 is SGHTA, CDR2 FQGNSA. CDR3 residues: CASSWGGANYEQYF. The CDR3 coding sequence is TGTGCCAGCAGCTGGGGGGGCGCCAACTACGAGCAGTACTTC. The full variable domain, in which reference TRBV7-2 and TRBJ2-7 provide the parts outside the CDR3, is GAGVSQSPSNKVTEKGKDVELRCDPISGHTALYWYRQSLGQGLEFLIYFQGNSAPDKSGLPSDRFSAERTGGSVSTLTIQRTQQEDSAVYLCASSWGGANYEQYFGPGTRLTVT.

This chain links TRBV6-2 or TRBV6-3 with TRBJ2-7; D is perhaps TRBD1 (6 bases). Germline CDR1 reads MNHEY; CDR2 reads SVGEGT. The ends were cut back, 0 bases at V and 0 bases at J, with 18 bases in the middle. The CDR3 extends over 18 amino acids. This CDR3 reads CASSYSTTGTFISYEQYF. The CDR3 DNA sequence: TGTGCCAGCAGTTACTCAACCACCGGGACATTCATCTCCTACGAGCAGTACTTC.

The V gene is TRBV27, the J gene TRBJ2-1; TRBD2 might be the D (5 bases). V was cut by 2 bases and J by 3 bases, with 8 bases left in between. There are 14 residues in the CDR3. Per the germline V gene, CDR1 is MNHEY and CDR2 is SMNVEV (reference sequence). This CDR3 reads CASSLERNYNEQFF. In DNA form, the CDR3 reads TGTGCCAGCAGTTTAGAGCGGAACTACAATGAGCAGTTCTTC.

The J gene is TRBJ2-3, the V gene TRBV7-6, with TRBD2 matching over 10 bases. Germline V gene sequence: CDR1 SGHVS, CDR2 FNYEAQ. The V segment lost 5 bases and the J segment 0 bases; nucleotides outside the gene matches: 11. The CDR3 sequence is 18 residues long. As DNA, the CDR3 is TGTGCCAGCAGCCTCATGACCAGGACTAGCGGAAGCACAGATACGCAGTATTTT. This encodes CASSLMTRTSGSTDTQYF.

V gene TRBV12-5 combines with J gene TRBJ2-1, with 11 bases that match TRBD2. Losses at the gene ends were 5 bases for V and 6 bases for J; bases not matched to a gene: 12. The CDR3 runs to 17 residues. Germline loops: CDR1 LGHNT, CDR2 FRNRAP. CDR3 DNA sequence: TGTGCTAGTGGTACCTCTTTAGCGGGAGGGGAGCCCAATGAGCAGTTCTTC. It codes for CASGTSLAGGEPNEQFF.

The chain couples TRBV30 to TRBJ1-1; D gene ambiguous. Germline V CDR1 and CDR2: GTSNPN, SVGIG (reference sequence). The CDR3 has 12 residues. With 2 bases removed from V and 7 bases from J, the gap between germline ends came to 11 bases. The CDR3 loop is CAWSRGFGEAFF. The CDR3 region has the DNA TGTGCCTGGAGTAGAGGTTTCGGTGAAGCTTTCTTT.

The chain recombines TRBV11-2 with TRBJ2-7; 12 bases line up with TRBD2. In germline, CDR1 is SGHAT, CDR2 FQNNGV. V lost 5 bases to trimming and J lost 3 bases; unmatched junction nucleotides: 8. The CDR3 is 16 residues long. The CDR3 is CASSVTSGSFGYEQYF. DNA of the CDR3: TGTGCCAGCAGCGTGACTAGCGGGAGTTTTGGCTACGAGCAGTACTTC.

V is TRBV6-5 and J is TRBJ1-2, with D possibly matching TRBD1 (6 bases). The germline gives CDR1 MNHEY, CDR2 SVGAGI. Trimming stripped 2 bases from V and 8 bases from J, with 15 bases between. The CDR3 length is 14 residues. The CDR3 here is CASSYGGGFRGYTF. The CDR3 coding sequence is TGTGCCAGCAGTTACGGCGGGGGCTTTAGAGGCTACACCTTC.

V gene TRBV11-2 combines with J gene TRBJ2-7; D unclear. CDR3 length: 13 amino acids. From germline, CDR1 is SGHAT and CDR2 FQNNGV. Trimming took 5 bases from V and 0 from J, leaving 8 bases between them. The CDR3 DNA follows: TGTGCCAGCAGCCCTATTTCCTCCTACGAGCAGTACTTC. This codes for CASSPISSYEQYF.

This sequence joins TRBV5-4 and TRBJ1-6; D is unclear. The germline V and J ends were trimmed by 4 bases and 5 bases, with 10 bases remaining between them. The CDR3 runs to 14 residues. Germline CDR1 is SGHNT and CDR2 is YYREEE (reference sequence). The CDR3 protein is CASSPVPDNSPLHF. In nucleotides, the CDR3 is TGTGCCAGCAGCCCCGTTCCGGATAATTCACCCCTCCACTTT.

The chain carries TRBV27 and TRBJ2-3; no clear D. This CDR3 has 12 residues. Trimming removed 1 base at V and 8 bases at J, with 7 bases between. Germline values: CDR1 MNHEY, CDR2 SMNVEV (reference sequence). The CDR3 loop reads CASSLWAGTQYF. In nucleotides, the CDR3 is TGTGCCAGCAGTTTATGGGCAGGTACGCAGTATTTT.

The rearrangement joins TRBV18 to TRBJ2-5; maybe TRBD1 (5 bases). The CDR3 loop spans 15 amino acids. V was trimmed by 6 bases and J by 0 bases, leaving 14 bases between them. CDR1 and CDR2 (germline): KGHSH, LQKENI. The CDR3 loop is CASSPTAGYQETQYF. CDR3 DNA sequence: TGTGCCAGCTCGCCTACCGCAGGGTACCAAGAGACCCAGTACTTC.